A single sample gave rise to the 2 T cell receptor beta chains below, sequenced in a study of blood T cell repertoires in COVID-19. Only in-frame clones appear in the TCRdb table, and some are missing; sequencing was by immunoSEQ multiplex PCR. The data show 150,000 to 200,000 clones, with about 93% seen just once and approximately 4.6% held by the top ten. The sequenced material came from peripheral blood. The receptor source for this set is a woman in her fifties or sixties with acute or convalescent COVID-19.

This CDR3 is CASSEDSSSYNEQFF. The CDR3 coding sequence is TGTGCCAGCAGTGAAGACAGCAGCTCCTACAATGAGCAGTTCTTC. The chain joins TRBV6-4 to TRBJ2-1, with D possibly TRBD1 on 5 matching bases. The ends were cut back, 3 bases at V and 0 bases at J, with 9 bases in the middle. CDR1 and CDR2 (germline): MRHNA, SNTAGT. This CDR3 has 15 residues.

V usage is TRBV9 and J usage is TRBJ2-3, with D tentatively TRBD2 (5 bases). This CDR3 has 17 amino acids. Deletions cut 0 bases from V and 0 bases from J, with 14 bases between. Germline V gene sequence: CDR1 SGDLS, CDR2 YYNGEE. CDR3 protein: CASSVAPGLGSTDTQYF. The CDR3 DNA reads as TGTGCCAGCAGCGTAGCTCCGGGGTTGGGTAGCACAGATACGCAGTATTTT. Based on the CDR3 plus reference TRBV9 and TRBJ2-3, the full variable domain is DSGVTQTPKHLITATGQRVTLRCSPRSGDLSVYWYQQSLDQGLQFLIQYYNGEERAKGNILERFSAQQFPDLHSELNLSSLELGDSALYFCASSVAPGLGSTDTQYFGPGTRLTVL.